The clone carrying this T cell receptor (beta chain) occurred many times. TCR beta CDR3 region amplification was performed from RNA transcripts. A set of HTBI primers served as the primers for a first-round RT-PCR of the TCR CDR3. TCRdb recomputed calls from the multiplex PCR reads with MiXCR, one row per CDR3 protein. This table holds roughly 180,000 distinct CDR3 sequences, about a tenth found once. The data derive from a study of T cells in Graves' hyperthyroidism and ophthalmopathy. Trimming shortened V by 5 bases and J by 0 bases, and 8 bases separated the two germline ends. Germline V gives CDR1 LNHDA, CDR2 SQIVND (reference sequence). This CDR3 spans 14 amino acids.

The receptor's source is a woman aged 18-35 years with Graves' hyperthyroidism that later progressed to Graves' ophthalmopathy. The chain has TRBV19 and TRBJ1-3; possibly TRBD1 for D (5 bases). Sequencing input: blood. Here the CDR3 reads CASSVQGSGNTIYF. DNA of the CDR3: TGTGCCAGTAGTGTTCAGGGCTCTGGAAACACCATATATTTT.